Below are 12 T cell receptor beta chains sequenced from a single sample in a study of cytomegalovirus exposure and HLA in healthy donors. The PCR ran on 60 Vbeta and 13 Jbeta primers. Profiled with immunoSEQ multiplex PCR; TCRdb holds only in-frame clones, not every one. The table lists 160,000 or so clones, around 77% of them singletons. Input material: PBMCs. The receptors come from a man aged 55 to 70 in good health and CMV-seronegative.

In this sample, this clone turned up once. CDR3 region: CASSGRTGADFYSNQPQHF. The CDR3 coding sequence is TGTGCCAGCAGCGGGAGGACAGGGGCGGACTTCTATAGCAATCAGCCCCAGCATTTT. This chain uses TRBV7-2 with TRBJ1-5; 9 bases fit TRBD1. Unmatched junction bases numbered 14, after V lost 5 bases and J lost 0 bases. This CDR3 is 19 amino acids long. Per the germline V gene, CDR1 is SGHTA and CDR2 is FQGNSA.

This rearrangement joins TRBV27 to TRBJ2-7; 9 bases are a match to TRBD1. V shed 3 bases and J 2 bases; nucleotides not matched to a gene: 5. Germline V lookup: CDR1 MNHEY, CDR2 SMNVEV (reference sequence). This CDR3 is 15 amino acids long. The CDR3 is CASSLAGTGTYEQYF. The CDR3 coding sequence is TGTGCCAGCAGTTTGGCCGGGACAGGGACCTACGAGCAGTACTTC.

This clone occurred a few times. The sample has other DNA sequences that encode this CDR3 too. The chain links TRBV9 to TRBJ2-5; possibly TRBD1 for D (5 bases). Germline CDR1 and CDR2: SGDLS and YYNGEE. The CDR3 has 13 amino acids. V was cut by 0 bases and J by 2 bases, with 5 bases left in between. CDR3 amino acids: CASSVGQQETQYF. CDR3 in DNA: TGTGCCAGCAGCGTAGGACAGCAAGAGACCCAGTACTTC.

The V call is TRBV5-1, the J call TRBJ2-7; a possible D gene is TRBD1 (6 bases). V was cut by 0 bases and J by 2 bases, with 9 bases left in between. Germline V gene lookup returns CDR1 SGHRS and CDR2 YFSETQ. This CDR3 has 14 residues. CDR3 region: CASSLDRATYEQYF. In DNA form, the CDR3 reads TGCGCCAGCAGCTTGGACAGGGCCACCTACGAGCAGTACTTC.

This chain uses TRBV5-1 with TRBJ1-1; D gene ambiguous. Trimming took off 4 bases at V and 0 bases at J, with 13 bases between the two ends. CDR1 and CDR2 from the germline V gene are SGHRS and YFSETQ. The CDR3 totals 15 residues. The CDR3 sequence: CASSMSGSMNTEAFF. CDR3 coding DNA: TGCGCCAGCAGCATGTCAGGCAGCATGAACACTGAAGCTTTCTTT.

The rearrangement links TRBV7-2 to TRBJ2-1; 11 bases map to TRBD2. Germline V gene lookup returns CDR1 SGHTA and CDR2 FQGNSA. The CDR3 loop spans 16 amino acids. V lost 1 base and J lost 7; bases outside the gene matches: 6. The CDR3 sequence is CASSLEIAGGRNEQFF. CDR3 sequence (DNA): TGTGCCAGCAGCTTAGAGATAGCGGGGGGGCGGAATGAGCAGTTCTTC.

The chain carries TRBV29-1 and TRBJ2-3, with D perhaps TRBD2 (5 bases). V shed 7 bases and J shed 3 bases, with 17 bases lying between them. Germline CDR1 SQVTM, CDR2 ANQGSEA. There are 14 residues in the CDR3. CDR3 bases: TGCAGCGCCACGATAGACGGGATGACAGATACGCAGTATTTT. This codes for CSATIDGMTDTQYF.

CDR3 DNA sequence: TGCGCCAGCAGATGGGGAGCGTTGGACACCGGGGAGCTGTTTTTT. Amino acid sequence: CASRWGALDTGELFF. J is TRBJ2-2 and V is TRBV5-1, with a tentative D call TRBD2 (5 bases). Germline CDR1 SGHRS, CDR2 YFSETQ. Trimming shortened V by 5 bases and J by 3 bases, and 14 bases separated the two germline ends. This CDR3 region has 15 residues. Combining the CDR3 with reference TRBV5-1 and TRBJ2-2 gives the whole variable domain KAGVTQTPRYLIKTRGQQVTLSCSPISGHRSVSWYQQTPGQGLQFLFEYFSETQRNKGNFPGRFSGRQFSNSRSEMNVSTLELGDSALYLCASRWGALDTGELFFGEGSRLTVL.

This clone has only a few counts. This rearrangement joins TRBV7-6 to TRBJ1-2; D uncertain. V dropped 1 base and J dropped 6 bases, with 6 bases sitting between them. CDR1 and CDR2 (germline): SGHVS, FNYEAQ. The CDR3 is made up of 12 amino acids. CDR3 in DNA: TGTGCCAGCAGCTTAGGAGCCAATGGCTACACCTTC. Its translation: CASSLGANGYTF.

This chain connects TRBV9 to TRBJ2-7; TRBD1 matches 10 bases. The V gene end was trimmed by 2 bases and the J gene end by 5 bases; junction bases not matched to a gene: 7. The CDR3 length is 15 residues. Germline CDR1 and CDR2: SGDLS and YYNGEE. The CDR3, as DNA: TGTGCCAGCAGCGTCAGACAGGGGGCTAACGACGAGCAGTACTTC. Its protein product is CASSVRQGANDEQYF.

The chain couples TRBV7-9 to TRBJ1-1; D uncertain. The CDR3 length is 14 residues. The germline V gene has CDR1 SEHNR and CDR2 FQNEAQ (reference sequence). Trimming removed 11 bases from V and 4 bases from J, with 20 bases in between. As DNA, the CDR3 is TGTGCCGCGGCGAATACGGGCGCGGGCACTGAAGCTTTCTTT. Translation: CAAANTGAGTEAFF.

The chain combines TRBV4-2 with TRBJ2-3; tentative D call: TRBD1 (6 bases). This CDR3 region has 16 residues. Germline V CDR1 and CDR2: LGHNA, YNFKEQ. The V gene lost 2 bases and the J gene lost 0 bases, with 12 bases spanning the gap. CDR3 residues: CASSQKGVASTDTQYF. CDR3 bases: TGTGCCAGCAGCCAAAAGGGGGTCGCTAGCACAGATACGCAGTATTTT.